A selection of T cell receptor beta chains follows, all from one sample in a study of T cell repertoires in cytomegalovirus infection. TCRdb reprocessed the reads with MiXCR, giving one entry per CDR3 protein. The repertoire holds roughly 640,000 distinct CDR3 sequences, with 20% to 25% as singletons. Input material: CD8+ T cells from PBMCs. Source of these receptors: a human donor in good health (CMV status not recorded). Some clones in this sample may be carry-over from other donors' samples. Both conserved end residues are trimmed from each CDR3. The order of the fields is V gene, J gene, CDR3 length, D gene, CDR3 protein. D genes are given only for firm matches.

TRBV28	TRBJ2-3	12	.	ASQMRLRTDTQY
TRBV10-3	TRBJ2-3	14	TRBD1	AISDPTGYRGDTQY
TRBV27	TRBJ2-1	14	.	ASSISPGPGYNEQF
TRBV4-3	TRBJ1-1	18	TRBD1	ASSQSQKYRGLWMNTEAF
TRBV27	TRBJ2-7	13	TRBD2	ASSPKSGGAYEQY
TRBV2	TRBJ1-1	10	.	ATPGGYTEAF
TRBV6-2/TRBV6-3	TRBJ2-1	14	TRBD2	ASSYPPSGPMDEQF
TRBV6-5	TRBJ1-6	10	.	ASAGSASPLH
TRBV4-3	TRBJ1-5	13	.	ASSQGTGGRTPQH
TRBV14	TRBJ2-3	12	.	ASSQAGPFDTQY
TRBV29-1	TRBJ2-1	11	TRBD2	SGGGTFDNEQF
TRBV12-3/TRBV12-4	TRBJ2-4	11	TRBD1	ASSPGTANIQY